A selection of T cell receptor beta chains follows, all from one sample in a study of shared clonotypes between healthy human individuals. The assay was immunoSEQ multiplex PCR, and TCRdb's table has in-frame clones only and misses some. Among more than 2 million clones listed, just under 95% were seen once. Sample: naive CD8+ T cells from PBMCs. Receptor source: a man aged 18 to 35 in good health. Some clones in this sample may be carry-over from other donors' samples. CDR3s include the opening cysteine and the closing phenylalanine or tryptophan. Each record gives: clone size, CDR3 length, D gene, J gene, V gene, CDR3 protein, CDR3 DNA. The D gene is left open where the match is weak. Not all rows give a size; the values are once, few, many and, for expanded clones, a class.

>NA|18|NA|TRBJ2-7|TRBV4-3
CASSQGYSWGESSYEQYF
TGCGCCAGCAGCCAAGGCTATAGTTGGGGTGAAAGCTCCTACGAGCAGTACTTC
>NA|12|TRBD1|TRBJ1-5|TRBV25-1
CASSDLGQALHF
TGTGCCAGCAGTGACCTCGGACAGGCCCTGCATTTT
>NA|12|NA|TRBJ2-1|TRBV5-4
CASSLMQNEQFF
TGTGCCAGCAGCTTGATGCAAAATGAGCAGTTCTTC
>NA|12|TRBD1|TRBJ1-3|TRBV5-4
CASSSDRGTIYF
TGTGCCAGCAGCTCTGACAGGGGCACCATATATTTT
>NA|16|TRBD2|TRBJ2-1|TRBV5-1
CASRSTAGANYNEQFF
TGCGCCAGCAGATCTACAGCGGGAGCGAACTACAATGAGCAGTTCTTC
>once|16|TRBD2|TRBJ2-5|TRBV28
CASSPGLAGQAETQYF
TGTGCCAGCAGTCCGGGACTAGCGGGGCAGGCGGAGACCCAGTACTTC
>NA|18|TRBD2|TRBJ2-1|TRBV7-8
CASSLARVGAGDWHEQFF
TGTGCCAGCAGCTTAGCGCGGGTGGGAGCGGGGGACTGGCATGAGCAGTTCTTC
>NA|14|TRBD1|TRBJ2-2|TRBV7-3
CAARDRENTGELFF
TGTGCCGCTAGGGACAGGGAGAACACCGGGGAGCTGTTTTTT
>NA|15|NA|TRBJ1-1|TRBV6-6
CASSPPAGGNTEAFF
TGTGCCAGCAGCCCTCCGGCCGGAGGTAACACTGAAGCTTTCTTT
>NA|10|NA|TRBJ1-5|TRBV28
CASSIQPQHF
TGTGCCAGCAGTATTCAGCCCCAGCATTTT
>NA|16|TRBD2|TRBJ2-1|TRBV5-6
CASSFYGLAGVNEQFF
TGTGCCAGCAGCTTTTATGGACTAGCGGGCGTCAATGAGCAGTTCTTC
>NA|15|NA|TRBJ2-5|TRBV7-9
CASSLAAQHQETQYF
TGTGCCAGCAGCTTAGCGGCCCAACACCAAGAGACCCAGTACTTC
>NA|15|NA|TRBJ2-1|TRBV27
CASSLWGPGGNEQFF
TGTGCCAGCAGTTTATGGGGGCCGGGAGGCAATGAGCAGTTCTTC
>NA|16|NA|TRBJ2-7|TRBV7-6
CASSLGGRDPSYEQYF
TGTGCCAGCAGCTTAGGAGGCAGGGATCCATCCTACGAGCAGTACTTC
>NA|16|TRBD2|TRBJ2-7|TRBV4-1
CASSQIGLAGDYEQYF
TGCGCCAGCAGCCAGATAGGACTAGCGGGGGACTACGAGCAGTACTTC
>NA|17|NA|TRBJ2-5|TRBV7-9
CASSPGVAVMTRETQYF
TGTGCCAGCAGCCCCGGGGTAGCGGTTATGACCCGGGAGACCCAGTACTTC